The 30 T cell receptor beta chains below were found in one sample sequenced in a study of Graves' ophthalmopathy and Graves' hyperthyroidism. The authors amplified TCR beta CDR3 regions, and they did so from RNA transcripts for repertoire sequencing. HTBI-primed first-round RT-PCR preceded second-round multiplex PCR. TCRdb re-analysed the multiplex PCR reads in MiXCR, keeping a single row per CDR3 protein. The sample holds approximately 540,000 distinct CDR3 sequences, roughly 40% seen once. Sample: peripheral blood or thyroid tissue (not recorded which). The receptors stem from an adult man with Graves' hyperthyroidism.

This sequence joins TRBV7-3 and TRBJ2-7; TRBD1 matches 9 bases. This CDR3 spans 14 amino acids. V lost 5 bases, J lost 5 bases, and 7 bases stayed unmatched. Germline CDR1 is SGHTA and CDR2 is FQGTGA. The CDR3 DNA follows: TGTGCCAGCAGCACGACAGGGGGATTACACGAGCAGTACTTC. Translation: CASSTTGGLHEQYF.

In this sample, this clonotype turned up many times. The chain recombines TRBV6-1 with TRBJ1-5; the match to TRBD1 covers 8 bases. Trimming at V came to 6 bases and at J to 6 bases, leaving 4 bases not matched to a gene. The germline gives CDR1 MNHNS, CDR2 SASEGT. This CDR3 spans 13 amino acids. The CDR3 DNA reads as TGTGCCAGCAGGGACAGGGCGTCTCAGCCCCAGCATTTT. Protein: CASRDRASQPQHF.

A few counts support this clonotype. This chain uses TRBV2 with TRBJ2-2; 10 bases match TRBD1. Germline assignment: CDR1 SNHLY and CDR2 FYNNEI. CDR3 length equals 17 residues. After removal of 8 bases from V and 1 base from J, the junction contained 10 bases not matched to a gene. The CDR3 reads CASSPSRDRGNTGELFF. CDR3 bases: TGTGCCAGCTCGCCATCCCGGGACAGGGGGAACACCGGGGAGCTGTTTTTT.

The CDR3 loop reads CASSLVLSRETQYF. CDR3 coding DNA: TGCGCCAGCAGCTTGGTCCTTAGCAGGGAGACCCAGTACTTC. V gene TRBV5-1 combines with J gene TRBJ2-5; D gene ambiguous. V gave up 0 bases and J gave up 5 bases, with 11 bases separating them. CDR1 is SGHRS, CDR2 YFSETQ, per germline. This CDR3 spans 14 amino acids.

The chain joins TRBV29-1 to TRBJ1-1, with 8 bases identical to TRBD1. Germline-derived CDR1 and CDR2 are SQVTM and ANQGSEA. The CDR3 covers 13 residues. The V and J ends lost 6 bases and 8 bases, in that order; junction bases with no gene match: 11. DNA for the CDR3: TGCAGCGTGGATGGACAGGGCCGATCGGAAGCTTTCTTT. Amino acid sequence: CSVDGQGRSEAFF.

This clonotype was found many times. In nucleotides, the CDR3 is TGTGCCAGCACTCCGGGACAGGGGATCTCTGGGGCCAACGTCCTGACTTTC. It is translated as CASTPGQGISGANVLTF. The rearrangement links TRBV9 to TRBJ2-6; 10 nucleotides line up with TRBD1. CDR1 is SGDLS, CDR2 YYNGEE, per germline. Trimming at V came to 6 bases and at J to 0 bases, leaving 6 bases not matched to a gene. This CDR3 has 17 residues.

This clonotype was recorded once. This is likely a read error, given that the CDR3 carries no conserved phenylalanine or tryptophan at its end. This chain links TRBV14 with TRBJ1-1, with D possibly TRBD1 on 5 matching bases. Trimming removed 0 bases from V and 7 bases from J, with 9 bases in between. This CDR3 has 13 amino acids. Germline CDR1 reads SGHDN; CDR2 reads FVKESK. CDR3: CASSQEGEDEAFL. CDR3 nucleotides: TGTGCCAGCAGCCAAGAAGGGGAGGATGAAGCTTTCCTT.

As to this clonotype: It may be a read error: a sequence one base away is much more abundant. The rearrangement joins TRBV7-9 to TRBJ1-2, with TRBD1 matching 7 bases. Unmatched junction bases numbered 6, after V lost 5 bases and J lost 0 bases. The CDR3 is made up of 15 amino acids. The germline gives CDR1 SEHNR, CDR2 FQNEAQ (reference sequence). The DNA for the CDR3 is TGTGCCAGCAGCCAACGGGACAGCCCTAACTATGGCTACACCTTC. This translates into CASSQRDSPNYGYTF.

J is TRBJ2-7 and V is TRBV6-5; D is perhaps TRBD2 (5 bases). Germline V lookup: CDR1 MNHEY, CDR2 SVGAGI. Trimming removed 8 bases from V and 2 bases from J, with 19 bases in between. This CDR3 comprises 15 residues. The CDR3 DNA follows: TGTGCCAGCGCCCCGGAGGTGGTCTTTACCTACGAGCAGTACTTC. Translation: CASAPEVVFTYEQYF.

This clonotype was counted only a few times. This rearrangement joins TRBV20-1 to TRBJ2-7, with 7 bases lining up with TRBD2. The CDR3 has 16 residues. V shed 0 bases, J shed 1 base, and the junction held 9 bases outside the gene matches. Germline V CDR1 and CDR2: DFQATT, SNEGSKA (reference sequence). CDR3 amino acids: CSARDGGGGTSYEQYF. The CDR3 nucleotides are TGCAGTGCTAGAGATGGTGGGGGAGGGACTTCCTACGAGCAGTACTTC.

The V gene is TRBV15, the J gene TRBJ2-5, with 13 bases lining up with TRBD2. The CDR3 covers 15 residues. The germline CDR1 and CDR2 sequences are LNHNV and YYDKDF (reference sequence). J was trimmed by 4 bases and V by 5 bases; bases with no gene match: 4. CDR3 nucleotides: TGTGCCACCAGCTTTACTAGCGGGGGGGGAGAGACCCAGTACTTC. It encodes CATSFTSGGGETQYF.

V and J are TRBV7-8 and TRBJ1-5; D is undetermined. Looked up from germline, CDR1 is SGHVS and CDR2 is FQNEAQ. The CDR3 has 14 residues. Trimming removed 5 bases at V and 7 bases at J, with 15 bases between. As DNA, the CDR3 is TGTGCCAGCAGCCACCTTGAGGGTTGGCAGCCCCAGCATTTT. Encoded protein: CASSHLEGWQPQHF.

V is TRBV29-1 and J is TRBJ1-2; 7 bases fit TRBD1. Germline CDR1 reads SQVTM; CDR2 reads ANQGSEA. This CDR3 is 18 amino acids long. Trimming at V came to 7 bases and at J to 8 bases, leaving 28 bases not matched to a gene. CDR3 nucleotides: TGCAGCGCTTACTTTGCCAGCAGCCAAAGTGGGCAGGGGGTCGGCTACACCTTC. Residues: CSAYFASSQSGQGVGYTF.

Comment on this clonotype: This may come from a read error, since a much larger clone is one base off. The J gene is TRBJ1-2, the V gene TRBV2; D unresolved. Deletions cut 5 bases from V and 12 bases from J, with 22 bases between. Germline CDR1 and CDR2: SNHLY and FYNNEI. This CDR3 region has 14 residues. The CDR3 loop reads CASSLRSQQNGHTF. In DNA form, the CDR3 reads TGTGCCAGCAGTTTAAGATCGCAGCAGAACGGCCACACCTTC.

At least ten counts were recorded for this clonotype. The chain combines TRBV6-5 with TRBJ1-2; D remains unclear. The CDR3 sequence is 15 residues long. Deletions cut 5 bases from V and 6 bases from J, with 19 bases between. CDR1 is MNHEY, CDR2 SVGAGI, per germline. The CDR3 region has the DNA TGTGCCAGCAGTGAGGCGCCACACAGTATGCATGGCTACACCTTC. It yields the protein CASSEAPHSMHGYTF.

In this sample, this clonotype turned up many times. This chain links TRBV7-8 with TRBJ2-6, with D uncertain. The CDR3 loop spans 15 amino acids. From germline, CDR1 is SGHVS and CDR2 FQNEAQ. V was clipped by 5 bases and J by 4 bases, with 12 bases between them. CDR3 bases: TGTGCCAGCAGCCGGATGGGCCTGGGGGCCAACGTCCTGACTTTC. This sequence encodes CASSRMGLGANVLTF.

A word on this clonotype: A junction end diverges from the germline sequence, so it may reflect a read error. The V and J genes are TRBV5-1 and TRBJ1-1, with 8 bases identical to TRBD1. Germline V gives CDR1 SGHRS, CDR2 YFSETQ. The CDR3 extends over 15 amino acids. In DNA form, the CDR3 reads TGTGCCAGCAGCTTCCGGGACAGGCTGAACACTGAAGCTTTCTTT. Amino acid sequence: CASSFRDRLNTEAFF.

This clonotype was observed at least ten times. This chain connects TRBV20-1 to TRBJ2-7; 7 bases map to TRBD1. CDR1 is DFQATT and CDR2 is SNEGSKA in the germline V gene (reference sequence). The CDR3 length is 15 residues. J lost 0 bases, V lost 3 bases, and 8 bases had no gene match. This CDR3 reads CSARGAWDSSYEQYF. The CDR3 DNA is TGCAGTGCTAGGGGAGCCTGGGACAGCTCCTACGAGCAGTACTTC.

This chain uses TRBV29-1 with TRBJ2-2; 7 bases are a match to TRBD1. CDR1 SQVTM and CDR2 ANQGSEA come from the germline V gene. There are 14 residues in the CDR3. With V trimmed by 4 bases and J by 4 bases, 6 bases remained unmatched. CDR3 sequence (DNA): TGCAGCGTTGGAAAGACAGGGATCACCGGGGAGCTGTTTTTT. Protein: CSVGKTGITGELFF.

CDR3 in DNA: TGTGCCAGCAGCACCGCCAGGGGACAAGGCTCCTACGAGCAGTACTTC. This encodes CASSTARGQGSYEQYF. The chain is built from TRBV7-6 and TRBJ2-7, with D possibly TRBD1 on 6 matching bases. The CDR3 totals 16 residues. The germline CDR1 and CDR2 sequences are SGHVS and FNYEAQ. Trimming stripped 5 bases from V and 0 bases from J, with 17 bases between.

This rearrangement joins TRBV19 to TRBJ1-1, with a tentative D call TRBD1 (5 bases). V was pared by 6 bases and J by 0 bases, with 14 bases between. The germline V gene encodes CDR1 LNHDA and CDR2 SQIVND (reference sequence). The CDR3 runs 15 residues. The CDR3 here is CASRVGGSVNTEAFF. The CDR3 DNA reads TGTGCCAGTAGAGTCGGGGGGTCGGTGAACACTGAAGCTTTCTTT.

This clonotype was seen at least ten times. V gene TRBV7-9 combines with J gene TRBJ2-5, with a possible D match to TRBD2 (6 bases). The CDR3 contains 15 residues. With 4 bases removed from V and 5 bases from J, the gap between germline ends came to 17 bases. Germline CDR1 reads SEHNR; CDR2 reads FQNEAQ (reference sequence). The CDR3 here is CASSSLVGSGETQYF. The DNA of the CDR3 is TGTGCCAGCAGCTCCCTAGTCGGGAGTGGGGAGACCCAGTACTTC.

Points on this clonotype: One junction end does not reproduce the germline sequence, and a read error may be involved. Here the CDR3 reads CASSFRTSDF. Here the CDR3 DNA reads TGTGCCAGCAGTTTTCGGACTTCGGACTTC. The rearrangement uses TRBV27 and TRBJ2-7, with D possibly matching TRBD2 (5 bases). The CDR3 consists of 10 residues. Germline values: CDR1 MNHEY, CDR2 SMNVEV (reference sequence).

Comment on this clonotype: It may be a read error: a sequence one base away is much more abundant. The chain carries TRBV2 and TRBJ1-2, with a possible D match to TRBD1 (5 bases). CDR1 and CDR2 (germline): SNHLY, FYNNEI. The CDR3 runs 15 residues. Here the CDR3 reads CASSEGGAGNYGYIF. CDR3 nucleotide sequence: TGTGCCAGCAGTGAGGGAGGGGCAGGCAACTATGGCTACATCTTC.

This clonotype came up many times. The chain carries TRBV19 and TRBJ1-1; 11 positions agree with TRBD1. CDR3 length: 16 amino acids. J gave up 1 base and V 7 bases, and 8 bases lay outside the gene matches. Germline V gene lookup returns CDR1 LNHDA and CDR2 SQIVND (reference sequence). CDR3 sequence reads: CASKTRTGGRNTEAFF. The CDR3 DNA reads TGTGCCAGTAAAACAAGGACAGGGGGCCGGAACACTGAAGCTTTCTTT.

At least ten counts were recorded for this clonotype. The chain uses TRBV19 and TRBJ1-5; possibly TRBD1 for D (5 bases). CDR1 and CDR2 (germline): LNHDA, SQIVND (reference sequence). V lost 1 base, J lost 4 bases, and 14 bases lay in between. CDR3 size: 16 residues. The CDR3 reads CASSIVPGVSNQPQHF. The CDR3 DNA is TGTGCCAGTAGTATAGTTCCGGGGGTGTCAAATCAGCCCCAGCATTTT.

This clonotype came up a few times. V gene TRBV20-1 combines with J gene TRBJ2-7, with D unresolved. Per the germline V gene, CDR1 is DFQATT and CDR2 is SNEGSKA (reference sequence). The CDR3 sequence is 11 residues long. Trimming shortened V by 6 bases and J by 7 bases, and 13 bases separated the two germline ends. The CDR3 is CSAVNDNEQYF. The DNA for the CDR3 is TGCAGTGCGGTTAACGACAATGAGCAGTACTTC.

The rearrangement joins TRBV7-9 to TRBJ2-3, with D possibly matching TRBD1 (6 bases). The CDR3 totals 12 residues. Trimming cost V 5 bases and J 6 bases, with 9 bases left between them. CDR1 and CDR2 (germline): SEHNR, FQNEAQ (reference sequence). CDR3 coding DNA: TGTGCCAGCAGCAACCAGGGGGATACGCAGTATTTT. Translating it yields CASSNQGDTQYF.

The CDR3 coding sequence is TGCAGTGCTAGTGAGGGCGATACGCAGTATTTT. Residues: CSASEGDTQYF. The chain combines TRBV20-1 with TRBJ2-3, with D possibly being TRBD2 (5 bases). The CDR3 length is 11 residues. Trimming shortened V by 3 bases and J by 6 bases, and 7 bases separated the two germline ends. Germline values: CDR1 DFQATT, CDR2 SNEGSKA (reference sequence).

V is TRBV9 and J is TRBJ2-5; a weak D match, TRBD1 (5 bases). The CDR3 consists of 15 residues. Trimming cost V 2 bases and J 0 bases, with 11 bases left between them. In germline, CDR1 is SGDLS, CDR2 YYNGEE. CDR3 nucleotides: TGTGCCAGCAGCGTTTCGGGCAGGGACCAAGAGACCCAGTACTTC. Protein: CASSVSGRDQETQYF. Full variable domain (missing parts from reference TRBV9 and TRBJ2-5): DSGVTQTPKHLITATGQRVTLRCSPRSGDLSVYWYQQSLDQGLQFLIQYYNGEERAKGNILERFSAQQFPDLHSELNLSSLELGDSALYFCASSVSGRDQETQYFGPGTRLLVL.